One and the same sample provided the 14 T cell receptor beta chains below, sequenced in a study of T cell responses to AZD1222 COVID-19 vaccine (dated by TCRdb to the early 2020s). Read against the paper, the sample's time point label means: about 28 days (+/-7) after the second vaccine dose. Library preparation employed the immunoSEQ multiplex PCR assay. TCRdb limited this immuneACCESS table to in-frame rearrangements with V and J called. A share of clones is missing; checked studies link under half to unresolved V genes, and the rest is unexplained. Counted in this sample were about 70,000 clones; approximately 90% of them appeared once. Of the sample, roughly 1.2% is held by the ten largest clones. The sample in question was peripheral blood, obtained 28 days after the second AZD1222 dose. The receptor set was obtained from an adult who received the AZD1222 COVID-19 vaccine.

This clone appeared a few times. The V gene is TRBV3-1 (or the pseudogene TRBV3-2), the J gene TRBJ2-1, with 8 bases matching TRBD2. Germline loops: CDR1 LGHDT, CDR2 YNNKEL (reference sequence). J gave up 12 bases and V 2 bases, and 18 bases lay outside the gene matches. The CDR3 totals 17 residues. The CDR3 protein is CASSQNLPGTSFEGQFF. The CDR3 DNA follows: TGTGCCAGCAGCCAAAACCTCCCCGGGACTAGTTTTGAGGGGCAGTTCTTC.

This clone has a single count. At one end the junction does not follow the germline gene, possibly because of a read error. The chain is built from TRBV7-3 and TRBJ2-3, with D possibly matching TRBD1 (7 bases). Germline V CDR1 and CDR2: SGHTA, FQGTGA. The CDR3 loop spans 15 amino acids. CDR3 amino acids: CASSLGGTARDMQYF. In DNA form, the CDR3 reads TGTGCCAGCAGCTTAGGAGGGACAGCCCGGGATATGCAGTATTTT.

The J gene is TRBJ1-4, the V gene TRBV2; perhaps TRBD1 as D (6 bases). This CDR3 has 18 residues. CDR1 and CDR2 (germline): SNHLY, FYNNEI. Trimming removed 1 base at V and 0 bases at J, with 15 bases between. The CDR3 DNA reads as TGTGCCAGCAGTGAAGTTGTCAGGGGATTTTCAACTAATGAAAAACTGTTTTTT. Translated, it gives CASSEVVRGFSTNEKLFF.

The CDR3 here is CASSPRTGWVYGYTF. The CDR3 bases are TGTGCCAGCAGCCCCAGGACAGGGTGGGTCTATGGCTACACCTTC. J is TRBJ1-2 and V is TRBV6-4; 8 positions match TRBD1. From germline, CDR1 is MRHNA and CDR2 SNTAGT. V trimming: 6 bases; J trimming: 4 bases; junction bases outside the gene matches: 10. The CDR3 runs to 15 residues.

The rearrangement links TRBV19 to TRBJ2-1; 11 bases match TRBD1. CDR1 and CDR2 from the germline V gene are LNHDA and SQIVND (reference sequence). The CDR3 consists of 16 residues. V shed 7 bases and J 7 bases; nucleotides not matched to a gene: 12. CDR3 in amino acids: CASTPLGQGASNEQFF. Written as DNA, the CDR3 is TGTGCCAGTACTCCCTTAGGACAGGGGGCTTCGAATGAGCAGTTCTTC.

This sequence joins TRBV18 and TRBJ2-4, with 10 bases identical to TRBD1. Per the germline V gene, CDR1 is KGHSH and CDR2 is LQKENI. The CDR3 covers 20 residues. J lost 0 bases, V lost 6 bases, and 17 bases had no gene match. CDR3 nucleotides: TGTGCCAGCTCGACCACGTTGACAGACAGGGGGCGACCAGCCAAAAACATTCAGTACTTC. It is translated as CASSTTLTDRGRPAKNIQYF.

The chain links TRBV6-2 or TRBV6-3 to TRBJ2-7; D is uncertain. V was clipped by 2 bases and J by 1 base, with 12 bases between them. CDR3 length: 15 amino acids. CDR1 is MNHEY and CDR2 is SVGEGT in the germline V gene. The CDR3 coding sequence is TGTGCCAGCAGTTACGCACTACCCCCTTCCTACGAGCAGTACTTC. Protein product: CASSYALPPSYEQYF.

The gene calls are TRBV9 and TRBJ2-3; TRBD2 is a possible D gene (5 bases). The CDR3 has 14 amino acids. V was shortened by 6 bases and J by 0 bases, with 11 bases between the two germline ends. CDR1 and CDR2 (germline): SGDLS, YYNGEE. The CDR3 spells CASTTTSSTDTQYF. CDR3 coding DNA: TGTGCCAGCACGACTACTTCTAGCACAGATACGCAGTATTTT.

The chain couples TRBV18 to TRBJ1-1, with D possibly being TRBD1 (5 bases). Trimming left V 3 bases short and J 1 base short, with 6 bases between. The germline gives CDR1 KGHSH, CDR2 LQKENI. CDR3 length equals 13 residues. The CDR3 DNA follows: TGTGCCAGCTCACCGGGGACGAACACTGAAGCTTTCTTT. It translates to CASSPGTNTEAFF.

The CDR3 region has the DNA TGTGCCAGCAGGAGCCTAGCGGGGTGGGACTATGGCTACACCTTC. Translation: CASRSLAGWDYGYTF. The V gene is TRBV2, the J gene TRBJ1-2, with D uncertain. CDR3 length: 15 residues. V was trimmed by 6 bases and J by 3 bases, leaving 17 bases between them. CDR1 and CDR2 (germline): SNHLY, FYNNEI. Full variable domain (outside the CDR3, taken from reference TRBV2 and TRBJ1-2): EPEVTQTPSHQVTQMGQEVILRCVPISNHLYFYWYRQILGQKVEFLVSFYNNEISEKSEIFDDQFSVERPDGSNFTLKIRSTKLEDSAMYFCASRSLAGWDYGYTFGSGTRLTVV.

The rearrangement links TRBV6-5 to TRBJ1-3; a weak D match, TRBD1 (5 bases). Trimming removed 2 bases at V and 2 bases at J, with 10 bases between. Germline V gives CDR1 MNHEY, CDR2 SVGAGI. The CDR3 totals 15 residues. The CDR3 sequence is CASSYTRGAGNTIYF. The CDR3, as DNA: TGTGCCAGCAGTTACACAAGGGGCGCTGGAAACACCATATATTTT.

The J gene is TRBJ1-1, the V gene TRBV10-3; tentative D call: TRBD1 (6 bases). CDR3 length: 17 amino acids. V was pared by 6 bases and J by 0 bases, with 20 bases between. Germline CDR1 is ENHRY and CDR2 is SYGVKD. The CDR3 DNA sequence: TGTGCCATCAGGAGCCCAGGACAGAACACGGTGAACACTGAAGCTTTCTTT. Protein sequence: CAIRSPGQNTVNTEAFF.

The CDR3 nucleotides are TGTGCCAGCAGCTTAACAGCGAGTGGCTACACCTTC. This gives the protein CASSLTASGYTF. V is TRBV11-2 and J is TRBJ1-2, with D unresolved. CDR1 and CDR2 (germline): SGHAT, FQNNGV. Trimming took 2 bases from V and 7 from J, leaving 8 bases between them. The CDR3 is 12 amino acids.

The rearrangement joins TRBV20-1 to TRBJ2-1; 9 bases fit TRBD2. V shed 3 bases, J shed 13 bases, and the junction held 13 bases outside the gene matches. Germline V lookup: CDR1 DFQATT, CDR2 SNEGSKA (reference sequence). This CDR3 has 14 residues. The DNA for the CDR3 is TGCAGTGCTAGTAAACTTAGCGGGAGCGGTCTTCAGTTCTTC. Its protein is CSASKLSGSGLQFF.